This is a list of T cell receptor beta chains from one sample in a study of shared clonotypes between healthy human individuals. TCRdb's copy holds only in-frame clones and misses some; the assay was immunoSEQ multiplex PCR. In the table there are millions of clones, about 92% of which are singletons. Sequenced input: naive CD4+ T cells sorted from blood. The receptors were gathered from a man younger than 30 in good health. CDR3s include the opening cysteine and the closing phenylalanine or tryptophan.

V: TRBV21-1
J: TRBJ2-5
CDR3: CASSPQGGSGRLETQYF

V: TRBV28
J: TRBJ2-7
CDR3: CASNAGGHTYEQYF

V: TRBV11-3
J: TRBJ1-2
CDR3: CASSGGTDYGYTF

V: TRBV10-2
J: TRBJ2-3
CDR3: CASSERGGTDTQYF

V: TRBV5-6
J: TRBJ2-5
CDR3: CASSLGGSEETQYF

V: TRBV5-4
J: TRBJ1-6
CDR3: CASSLDQGVNSPLHF

V: TRBV2
J: TRBJ1-4
CDR3: CASSTGVGEKLFF

V: TRBV15
J: TRBJ2-7
CDR3: CATSRAAPPDEQYF

V: TRBV7-9
J: TRBJ1-1
CDR3: CASSLGSGWGNTEAFF

V: TRBV30
J: TRBJ1-1
CDR3: CAFTRGRLLDMNTEAFF

V: TRBV9
J: TRBJ2-5
CDR3: CASSAGRQAGVQETQYF

V: TRBV5-1
J: TRBJ2-7
CDR3: CASSPVGQPSPYEQYF

V: TRBV20-1
J: TRBJ2-7
CDR3: CSASQGDEQYF

V: TRBV6-1
J: TRBJ1-1
CDR3: CASSKGTEAFF

V: TRBV19
J: TRBJ2-7
CDR3: CASSSTSSYEQYF

V: TRBV10-3
J: TRBJ1-4
CDR3: CAISETGSTNEKLFF

V: TRBV5-6
J: TRBJ1-2
CDR3: CASSLEGNYGYTF

V: TRBV11-2
J: TRBJ2-7
CDR3: CASNPSGGPLYKYEQYF

V: TRBV18
J: TRBJ2-1
CDR3: CASSGQDYNEQFF

V: TRBV7-3
J: TRBJ2-5
CDR3: CASSQGIQETQYF

V: TRBV19
J: TRBJ1-3
CDR3: CASSILTGGSGNTIYF

V: TRBV28
J: TRBJ2-2
CDR3: CASSSPGQGTGELFF

V: TRBV10-3
J: TRBJ1-6
CDR3: CAIRAESSYNSPLHF

V: TRBV5-1
J: TRBJ1-1
CDR3: CASNSGGLNTEAFF

V: TRBV28
J: TRBJ1-4
CDR3: CASWAATNEKLFF

V: TRBV7-3
J: TRBJ1-1
CDR3: CASSPRQGSEAFF

V: TRBV27
J: TRBJ1-2
CDR3: CASSPLGTGDGGYTF

V: TRBV6-1
J: TRBJ1-1
CDR3: CASSEVGNTEAFF

V: TRBV6-5
J: TRBJ1-5
CDR3: CASSYGGGQPQHF

V: TRBV2
J: TRBJ2-7
CDR3: CASSEIAGAGHEQYF

V: TRBV27
J: TRBJ2-5
CDR3: CASRRWGSGETQYF

V: TRBV18
J: TRBJ2-3
CDR3: CASSATGVTDTQYF

V: TRBV7-9
J: TRBJ1-4
CDR3: CASSLGGQGAEGEKLFF

V: TRBV15
J: TRBJ1-1
CDR3: CATSLGRMNTEAFF

V: TRBV2
J: TRBJ2-1
CDR3: CASSAGGEQFF

V: TRBV2
J: TRBJ2-4
CDR3: CASSTEQGGGLRNIQYF

V: TRBV5-1
J: TRBJ2-3
CDR3: CASSLGAVYFTDTQYF